This T cell receptor (beta chain) derives from a study of cytotoxic CD8 clonotypes in ibrutinib-treated CLL. The germline V gene has CDR1 MNHNY and CDR2 SVGAGI (reference sequence). V shed 7 bases and J shed 6 bases, with 18 bases lying between them. The CDR3 has 15 residues. TCRdb keeps only in-frame clones here, not all; method: immunoSEQ multiplex PCR. The profile covers roughly 76,000 clones, with around 80% appearing a single time and approximately 7.7% taken by the ten largest. Whole-study results and caveats: Baseline levels were approached again at progression, after clonality had risen at ibrutinib response.

Worth noting for this clone: The antigen is not known.

This sequence joins TRBV6-6 and TRBJ2-2; D gene ambiguous. Sequenced here: PBMCs, sampled at disease progression, from a patient treated with ibrutinib. This TCR derives from a human donor with chronic lymphocytic leukemia. CDR3 sequence: CASKTPINTAGELFF. The DNA of the CDR3 is TGTGCCAGCAAGACGCCTATAAATACCGCCGGGGAGCTGTTTTTT.